These T cell receptor beta chains were read from a single sample in a study of tissue T cells after allogeneic stem cell transplantation. Measured with immunoSEQ multiplex PCR; TCRdb has only the in-frame clones, and not every one. Of almost 7,500 clones in the sample, around 78% were seen once. The material sequenced was skin, taken at autopsy. The receptors shown here come from a male patient aged 60 or over with steroid-refractory graft-versus-host disease after an allogeneic stem cell transplant. Some of the T cells might come from the graft donor. Both conserved end residues are trimmed from each CDR3. D genes are given only for firm matches.

V gene,D gene,J gene,CDR3 protein
TRBV5-4,TRBD1,TRBJ1-3,ASSSPGQGAYGNTIY
TRBV14,NA,TRBJ1-4,ASSQVGAYEKLF
TRBV4-2,NA,TRBJ1-3,ASSTGRTGNTIY
TRBV2,NA,TRBJ2-7,ASRAGASEQY
TRBV5-1,NA,TRBJ1-1,ASSPMQGTEAF
TRBV6-5,NA,TRBJ1-6,ASSYRQDSSPLH
TRBV5-1,NA,TRBJ1-2,ASSSTGDGYT
TRBV6-2/TRBV6-3,NA,TRBJ2-6,ASSYWRDRSSGANVLT
TRBV14,NA,TRBJ1-2,ASSQLQLSYGYT
TRBV19,TRBD1,TRBJ1-1,ASSIIRGTEAF
TRBV10-3,NA,TRBJ2-5,AISGSGEVETQY
TRBV28,NA,TRBJ1-1,ASSPQLAKAF
TRBV5-4,TRBD2,TRBJ2-5,ASSLGASGGVQETQY
TRBV11-1,NA,TRBJ2-7,ASSSLAGSYEQY
TRBV3-1/TRBV3-2,TRBD2,TRBJ2-1,ASSQTSVRLNEQF
TRBV5-4,TRBD1,TRBJ2-3,ASSLIGTGVSTDTQY
TRBV4-3,NA,TRBJ2-7,ASSQAWLYVDEQY
TRBV5-1,NA,TRBJ1-5,ASSFRGKGQPQH
TRBV11-2,NA,TRBJ1-1,ASSLVQGGTEAF
TRBV2,NA,TRBJ2-2,ASSEYLGCTGELF
TRBV9,NA,TRBJ1-2,ASSVEGPYGYT
TRBV5-4,NA,TRBJ2-5,ASSLAGTQETQY
TRBV27,NA,TRBJ1-5,ASSSRGIGPFQPQH
TRBV19,NA,TRBJ2-2,ASSRDGANTGELF
TRBV4-3,TRBD2,TRBJ2-7,ASSLWTSGGYEQY
TRBV9,TRBD1,TRBJ1-1,ASSLPTGVTEAF
TRBV9,NA,TRBJ1-1,ASSPWGLMNTEAF
TRBV5-6,TRBD1,TRBJ2-2,ASSFRDRGTGELF
TRBV15,NA,TRBJ1-4,ATSRPGVRVNEKLF
TRBV6-5,NA,TRBJ1-1,ASSPLMNTEAF
TRBV5-1,TRBD2,TRBJ2-3,ASSTPRLAGGPAEDTVLTDTQY
TRBV7-9,TRBD1,TRBJ1-2,ASSLGAGGGYT
TRBV28,NA,TRBJ1-3,ASSLMVGNTIY
TRBV5-1,NA,TRBJ2-2,ASSLSSTNTGELF
TRBV6-6,NA,TRBJ2-7,ASSHGLSGGNYEQY
TRBV24-1,NA,TRBJ2-3,ATSDLAPGTDTQY
TRBV3-1/TRBV3-2,TRBD2,TRBJ2-3,ASSPHSGGYTDTQY
TRBV6-5,NA,TRBJ1-1,ASSLQGRAEAF
TRBV29-1,NA,TRBJ1-3,SVEDRQLYSGNTIY
TRBV29-1,NA,TRBJ1-2,SVEDPEDYGYT
TRBV7-9,NA,TRBJ2-1,ASSFGGEQF
TRBV2,TRBD2,TRBJ2-7,ASRASGGPSYEQY
TRBV5-1,NA,TRBJ1-4,ASSFSGDANEKLF
TRBV9,NA,TRBJ2-3,ASSVVAATQY
TRBV5-5,TRBD1,TRBJ1-4,ASSTGQGASREKLF
TRBV19,NA,TRBJ2-7,ASSPAVSSYEQY
TRBV4-3,NA,TRBJ2-1,ASSQDRGQSF
TRBV27,TRBD2,TRBJ2-1,ASARGSGGGQNEQF